The 21 T cell receptor beta chains listed next were all sequenced from one sample in a study of post-analysis software for immune sequencing data. Points from the study as a whole: Controls showed lower frequencies than patients for roughly five TRBV segments, and TRBV5-6, TRBV5-1 and TRBV20-1 were among these.

Their specific antigens are unknown. Incorporated into the TCR beta cDNA libraries were unique molecular identifiers, which served to reduce PCR and sequencing biases. TCRdb ran MiXCR on the PCR reads and lists one entry per CDR3 protein. The sample carries around 700,000 distinct CDR3 sequences, about 60% recorded once. Sequences were obtained from blood. These receptors came from a girl aged 2 to 9 with multiple sclerosis.

The chain links TRBV4-1 to TRBJ1-2; 11 bases agree with TRBD1. Germline V gene data show CDR1 as MGHRA and CDR2 as YSYEKL. J gave up 1 base and V 1 base, and 11 bases lay outside the gene matches. The CDR3 loop spans 19 amino acids. CDR3 in amino acids: CASSQVGPDRGHFNYGYTF. The CDR3 DNA is TGCGCCAGCAGCCAAGTTGGTCCGGACAGGGGGCACTTTAACTATGGCTACACCTTC.

The CDR3 DNA is TGTGCCATCAGGTTGGCCTCTACCATTTACGAGCAGTACGTC. It yields the protein CAIRLASTIYEQYV. The rearrangement joins TRBV10-3 to TRBJ2-7; D gene uncertain. The CDR3 runs 14 residues. Germline values: CDR1 ENHRY, CDR2 SYGVKD. Trimming removed 6 bases from V and 4 bases from J, with 16 bases in between.

This clonotype was counted many times. CDR3 sequence (DNA): TGCGCCAGCAGCCTAAATGCACCGGCGCTCAACAATGAGCAGTTCTTC. It encodes CASSLNAPALNNEQFF. The genes are TRBV4-3 and TRBJ2-1; unclear D gene. The V gene's germline CDR1 is LGHNA and CDR2 YSLEER. The ends were cut back, 4 bases at V and 5 bases at J, with 18 bases in the middle. This CDR3 contains 16 residues.

The V gene is TRBV20-1, the J gene TRBJ2-3; TRBD1 is a possible D gene (5 bases). V gave up 3 bases and J gave up 6 bases, with 19 bases separating them. Germline CDR1 DFQATT, CDR2 SNEGSKA (reference sequence). The CDR3 contains 15 residues. CDR3 amino acids: CSASPQTVFGDTQYF. CDR3 DNA: TGCAGTGCTAGTCCACAGACAGTGTTTGGGGATACGCAGTATTTT.

CDR3 nucleotide sequence: TGCAGTGCGGAGCCCGTCATAGCGGACCAAGAGACCCAGTACTTC. Amino acid sequence: CSAEPVIADQETQYF. The gene calls are TRBV20-1 and TRBJ2-5, with D possibly matching TRBD2 (6 bases). The CDR3 extends over 15 amino acids. The germline gives CDR1 DFQATT, CDR2 SNEGSKA (reference sequence). V lost 6 bases and J 0 bases, leaving 17 bases between the germline ends.

The table lists this clonotype with a count of one. The chain's CDR3 is CATSRRTGTSGGGEQFF. The CDR3 DNA sequence: TGTGCCACCAGCAGACGAACCGGGACTAGCGGGGGGGGTGAGCAGTTCTTC. The gene calls are TRBV15 and TRBJ2-1, with 16 bases identical to TRBD2. Germline assignment: CDR1 LNHNV and CDR2 YYDKDF (reference sequence). The V segment lost 2 bases and the J segment 9 bases; nucleotides outside the gene matches: 7. The length of the CDR3 is 17 residues.

The chain links TRBV29-1 to TRBJ2-1, with 7 bases fitting TRBD2. V lost 5 bases, J lost 7 bases, and 11 bases stayed unmatched. Per the germline V gene, CDR1 is SQVTM and CDR2 is ANQGSEA. CDR3 length: 14 residues. CDR3 nucleotide sequence: TGCAGCGTTTGGGGGAGGGCTGGGCAGAATGAGCAGTTCTTC. This gives the protein CSVWGRAGQNEQFF.

This clonotype was found once. The chain is built from TRBV15 and TRBJ2-1; the D gene is possibly TRBD1 (6 bases). This CDR3 region has 14 residues. Trimming left V 1 base short and J 13 bases short, with 17 bases between. CDR1 LNHNV and CDR2 YYDKDF come from the germline V gene (reference sequence). CDR3 bases: TGTGCCACCAGCAGAGGCGAAACAGGGTCGAGACAGTTCTTC. This encodes CATSRGETGSRQFF.

This clonotype was seen once. The chain combines TRBV10-3 with TRBJ2-3; D is unresolved. Trimming left V 2 bases short and J 6 bases short, with 12 bases between. This CDR3 contains 14 residues. Germline-derived CDR1 and CDR2 are ENHRY and SYGVKD. This CDR3 reads CAISEGIWLDTQYF. CDR3 nucleotides: TGTGCCATCAGTGAGGGGATATGGTTGGATACGCAGTATTTT.

This clonotype was seen a handful of times. V usage is TRBV4-1 and J usage is TRBJ2-5; 11 nucleotides agree with TRBD2. V shed 0 bases and J 5 bases; nucleotides not matched to a gene: 17. Germline V gene sequence: CDR1 MGHRA, CDR2 YSYEKL. The CDR3 spans 20 residues. The chain's CDR3 is CASSQERGNSGRALVETQYF. Written as DNA, the CDR3 is TGCGCCAGCAGCCAAGAACGGGGGAATAGCGGGAGGGCCTTGGTGGAGACCCAGTACTTC.

As DNA, the CDR3 is TGTGCCAGCAGCCCGAGGACTAGCAGGGAAGAGACCCAGTACTTC. Translated, it gives CASSPRTSREETQYF. This chain uses TRBV7-2 with TRBJ2-5; TRBD2 aligns across 8 bases. Germline lookup yields CDR1 SGHTA and CDR2 FQGNSA. There are 15 residues in the CDR3. V lost 5 bases and J lost 3; bases outside the gene matches: 8.

The V gene is TRBV5-1, the J gene TRBJ2-4, with 8 positions matching TRBD2. Germline loops: CDR1 SGHRS, CDR2 YFSETQ. The CDR3 contains 16 residues. V was clipped by 3 bases and J by 0 bases; unmatched bases: 5. The CDR3 here is CASSYLAGGAKNIQYF. CDR3 in DNA: TGCGCCAGCAGCTATCTAGCGGGTGGAGCCAAAAACATTCAGTACTTC. Full variable domain (missing parts from reference TRBV5-1 and TRBJ2-4): KAGVTQTPRYLIKTRGQQVTLSCSPISGHRSVSWYQQTPGQGLQFLFEYFSETQRNKGNFPGRFSGRQFSNSRSEMNVSTLELGDSALYLCASSYLAGGAKNIQYFGAGTRLSVL.

DNA for the CDR3: TGCGCCAGCAGGCCGGTCGCGGGCGCGGGGGGCTACACCTTC. Translated: CASRPVAGAGGYTF. The chain combines TRBV5-1 with TRBJ1-2, with unresolved D. The CDR3 extends over 14 amino acids. V shed 5 bases and J shed 8 bases, with 19 bases lying between them. Germline lookup yields CDR1 SGHRS and CDR2 YFSETQ.

This chain joins TRBV7-2 and TRBJ2-5; D perhaps matches TRBD2 (5 bases). This CDR3 is built from 17 residues. Germline loops: CDR1 SGHTA, CDR2 FQGNSA. The ends were cut back, 1 base at V and 1 base at J, with 16 bases in the middle. CDR3 region: CASSLGTSPGSQETQYF. The CDR3, as DNA: TGTGCCAGCAGCTTAGGTACCAGCCCGGGGTCCCAAGAGACCCAGTACTTC.

The chain uses TRBV6-5 and TRBJ2-5; 8 nucleotides match TRBD1. The CDR3 spans 14 residues. V lost 6 bases and J lost 5; bases outside the gene matches: 8. Germline assignment: CDR1 MNHEY and CDR2 SVGAGI. CDR3 coding DNA: TGTGCCAGCAGCTCCGACAGGGGTGAGGAGACCCAGTACTTC. Protein product: CASSSDRGEETQYF.

This sequence joins TRBV29-1 and TRBJ2-5; either TRBD1 or TRBD2 may fit D (5 bases each). The CDR3 contains 15 residues. Germline CDR1 SQVTM, CDR2 ANQGSEA. Trimming left V 6 bases short and J 3 bases short, with 20 bases between. The CDR3 reads CSVAHPGPAEETQYF. The CDR3, as DNA: TGCAGCGTCGCCCATCCGGGACCAGCGGAAGAGACCCAGTACTTC. Variable domain in full (rest from reference TRBV29-1 and TRBJ2-5): SAVISQKPSRDICQRGTSLTIQCQVDSQVTMMFWYRQQPGQSLTLIATANQGSEATYESGFVIDKFPISRPNLTFSTLTVSNMSPEDSSIYLCSVAHPGPAEETQYFGPGTRLLVL.

The chain recombines TRBV30 with TRBJ1-1; D might be TRBD1 (5 bases). The CDR3 loop spans 12 amino acids. V shed 3 bases and J shed 6 bases, with 11 bases lying between them. The V gene's germline CDR1 is GTSNPN and CDR2 SVGIG (reference sequence). The CDR3 nucleotides read TGTGCCTGGAGCCTCAGGGACCCTGAAGCTTTCTTT. Its protein product is CAWSLRDPEAFF.

This clonotype has just a few counts. The chain combines TRBV5-1 with TRBJ2-3; the D is unclear. CDR3 length: 15 residues. Germline lookup yields CDR1 SGHRS and CDR2 YFSETQ. Trimming pared 3 bases from V and 6 bases from J, leaving 17 bases between. The chain's CDR3 is CASSSSPDDADTQYF. Written as DNA, the CDR3 is TGCGCCAGCAGCTCGAGTCCGGACGACGCGGATACGCAGTATTTT.

The gene calls are TRBV27 and TRBJ1-2; D call uncertain. The germline V gene has CDR1 MNHEY and CDR2 SMNVEV (reference sequence). The CDR3 contains 13 residues. Trimming cost V 3 bases and J 4 bases, with 9 bases left between them. Here the CDR3 DNA reads TGTGCCAGCAGTTTTGGCGGAGGCTATGGCTACACCTTC. Translation gives CASSFGGGYGYTF.

This clonotype was detected many times. The rearrangement joins TRBV20-1 to TRBJ1-1; possibly TRBD1 for D (5 bases). Germline V gene data show CDR1 as DFQATT and CDR2 as SNEGSKA (reference sequence). V was pared by 6 bases and J by 1 base, with 21 bases between. CDR3 length: 16 residues. Here the CDR3 reads CSARTLPPQGNTEAFF. CDR3 DNA sequence: TGCAGTGCCCGAACACTCCCCCCCCAGGGGAACACTGAAGCTTTCTTT.

This clonotype was counted a few times. The chain combines TRBV27 with TRBJ2-7; possibly TRBD1 for D (6 bases). V shed 0 bases and J shed 3 bases, with 15 bases lying between them. CDR3 length: 16 residues. CDR1 and CDR2 (germline): MNHEY, SMNVEV (reference sequence). The CDR3 bases are TGTGCCAGCAGTTTATCGTGGGCAGGGGTGCTCTACGAGCAGTACTTC. Encoded protein: CASSLSWAGVLYEQYF.